These 18 T cell receptor beta chains were all obtained from the same sample, sequenced in a study of blood T cells in healthy people across ages. For the second PCR, which ran for about 6 to 12 cycles, a sample-barcoded 5' primer and a J-beta primer mix were used. A single record per CDR3 protein comes from TCRdb applying MiXCR to the 5' RACE reads. The sample contains about 760,000 distinct CDR3 sequences, 56% of which appear only once. The sample taken for sequencing was blood. The origin of the receptors is a man in his forties or fifties in good health.

V is TRBV28 and J is TRBJ2-7, with D uncertain. V lost 7 bases and J 3 bases, leaving 7 bases between the germline ends. The CDR3 spans 11 residues. Germline V gene lookup returns CDR1 MDHEN and CDR2 SYDVKM. This CDR3 is CASKQSYEQYF. As DNA, the CDR3 is TGTGCCAGCAAACAAAGCTACGAGCAGTACTTC.

The CDR3 region is CASTTRLATNEKLFF. The CDR3 DNA follows: TGTGCCAGCACCACTCGACTGGCAACTAATGAAAAACTGTTTTTT. The chain couples TRBV27 to TRBJ1-4; D is unresolved. The CDR3 extends over 15 amino acids. Germline-derived CDR1 and CDR2 are MNHEY and SMNVEV (reference sequence). Deletions cut 7 bases from V and 0 bases from J, with 12 bases between.

As to this clonotype: Possible read error: a much larger clone is one base away. The chain recombines TRBV2 with TRBJ2-4; 9 positions match TRBD1. The CDR3 contains 15 residues. Germline trimming cut 5 bases from V and 9 bases from J; bases unmatched to any gene: 11. Germline V lookup: CDR1 SNHLY, CDR2 FYNNEI. In nucleotides, the CDR3 is TGTGCCAGCAGTAAAGAAGGGACAGGGAATGGCATTCAGTACTTC. Amino acid sequence: CASSKEGTGNGIQYF. Filled out from reference TRBV2 and TRBJ2-4, the complete variable domain reads EPEVTQTPSHQVTQMGQEVILRCVPISNHLYFYWYRQILGQKVEFLVSFYNNEISEKSEIFDDQFSVERPDGSNFTLKIRSTKLEDSAMYFCASSKEGTGNGIQYFGAGTRLSVL.

On this clonotype: Relative to the germline gene, one junction end is altered; a read error may explain this. The genes are TRBV6-1 and TRBJ2-4; no clear D. Near its end, the DNA agrees better with TRBJ2-5, so the J call may be wrong. This CDR3 contains 15 residues. Looked up from germline, CDR1 is MNHNS and CDR2 is SASEGT. The CDR3 protein is CASREVAAPQETQYF. CDR3 bases: TGTGCCAGCAGGGAAGTGGCGGCCCCCCAAGAGACCCAGTACTTC.

On this clonotype itself: One end of the junction varies from germline; a read error may be responsible. J is TRBJ2-7 and V is TRBV7-9, with D unclear. The closer fit of TRBJ2-5 to the DNA end suggests the J call may be wrong. Germline V gene sequence: CDR1 SEHNR, CDR2 FQNEAQ (reference sequence). This CDR3 contains 12 residues. The CDR3 reads CASSSIQGTQYF. The CDR3 DNA follows: TGTGCCAGCAGCTCGATCCAAGGGACCCAGTACTTC.

The chain employs TRBV20-1 and TRBJ1-4; D is uncertain. This CDR3 region has 11 residues. V dropped 2 bases and J dropped 8 bases, with 6 bases sitting between them. Per the germline V gene, CDR1 is DFQATT and CDR2 is SNEGSKA (reference sequence). CDR3 nucleotides: TGCAGTGCTAGAAGAGGGGAAAAACTGTTTTTT. Translating gives CSARRGEKLFF.

A single count supports this clonotype. The J gene is TRBJ1-5, the V gene TRBV9; D is ambiguous. Trimming took 3 bases from V and 1 from J, leaving 17 bases between them. The CDR3 has 17 residues. Per germline, CDR1 SGDLS and CDR2 YYNGEE. The CDR3 nucleotides read TGTGCCAGCAGCGCCGAGGCCTCGTGGGGAAGCAATCAGCCCCAGCATTTT. Its protein is CASSAEASWGSNQPQHF.

In regard to this clonotype: A much larger clone lies one base from this, so it may be a read error. The chain links TRBV12-3 or TRBV12-4 to TRBJ2-3; D possibly matches TRBD1 or TRBD2 (6 bases each). V was shortened by 6 bases and J by 5 bases, with 15 bases between the two germline ends. This CDR3 comprises 14 residues. CDR3 coding DNA: TGTGCCAGCAGGCGACGACTAGGGGGAGATACGCAGTATTTT. It translates to CASRRRLGGDTQYF.

In its sample, this clonotype was seen many times. The chain joins TRBV20-1 to TRBJ2-7; tentatively, D is TRBD1 or TRBD2 (6 bases each). Germline V gene sequence: CDR1 DFQATT, CDR2 SNEGSKA (reference sequence). CDR3 length: 13 residues. V lost 6 bases and J lost 2, with 14 bases in between. Written as DNA, the CDR3 is TGCAGTGCGCCTTCGGGGGCAGCCTACGAGCAGTACTTC. This translates into CSAPSGAAYEQYF.

The J gene is TRBJ2-5, the V gene TRBV15; D is uncertain. The germline CDR1 and CDR2 sequences are LNHNV and YYDKDF (reference sequence). Trimming pared 4 bases from V and 8 bases from J, leaving 14 bases between. The CDR3 is 13 residues long. The CDR3 DNA reads TGTGCCACCAGCACCCTTGAGGTATATACCCAGTACTTC. Its translation: CATSTLEVYTQYF.

This clonotype came up a few times. V and J are TRBV9 and TRBJ2-7; D remains unclear. The V gene lost 0 bases and the J gene lost 0 bases, with 7 bases spanning the gap. CDR3 length: 14 residues. The germline gives CDR1 SGDLS, CDR2 YYNGEE. The CDR3 DNA reads as TGTGCCAGCAGCGTAGATCTGAGCTCCTACGAGCAGTACTTC. Protein product: CASSVDLSSYEQYF.

The chain recombines TRBV5-1 with TRBJ2-7; the D is unclear. The V gene's germline CDR1 is SGHRS and CDR2 YFSETQ. The CDR3 is 17 residues long. The V end was cut by 4 bases, the J end by 0 bases, with 20 bases between. The CDR3 coding sequence is TGCGCCAGCAGCCGGGCTTTGGGTGACCTGACCTCCTACGAGCAGTACTTC. This sequence encodes CASSRALGDLTSYEQYF. Full variable domain (outside the CDR3, taken from reference TRBV5-1 and TRBJ2-7): KAGVTQTPRYLIKTRGQQVTLSCSPISGHRSVSWYQQTPGQGLQFLFEYFSETQRNKGNFPGRFSGRQFSNSRSEMNVSTLELGDSALYLCASSRALGDLTSYEQYFGPGTRLTVT.

This chain connects TRBV3-1 to TRBJ2-4, with 7 bases aligning to TRBD1. The CDR3 is made up of 16 amino acids. The germline gives CDR1 LGHDT, CDR2 YNNKEL (reference sequence). V gave up 0 bases and J gave up 0 bases; unmatched junction bases: 2. In DNA, the CDR3 is TGTGCCAGCAGCCAAGAAAGGGGGCTAGCCAAAAACATTCAGTACTTC. Translation: CASSQERGLAKNIQYF.

The DNA of the CDR3 is TGCAGTGCTCACCCAATCGGGACTGGAAATGAAAAACTGTTTTTT. Its protein is CSAHPIGTGNEKLFF. V is TRBV20-1 and J is TRBJ1-4; D may be TRBD1 (5 bases). The CDR3 runs 15 residues. The ends were cut back, 5 bases at V and 5 bases at J, with 18 bases in the middle. The V gene's germline CDR1 is DFQATT and CDR2 SNEGSKA (reference sequence).

The V and J genes are TRBV7-9 and TRBJ1-2, with D perhaps TRBD1 (6 bases). V gave up 5 bases and J gave up 12 bases, with 19 bases separating them. Germline V CDR1 and CDR2: SEHNR, FQNEAQ (reference sequence). The CDR3 runs to 13 residues. The CDR3 region is CASSQPGHPLNTF. CDR3 coding DNA: TGTGCCAGCAGCCAACCGGGACACCCGTTGAACACCTTC.

The V call is TRBV6-2 or TRBV6-3, the J call TRBJ2-1, with D possibly called TRBD1 or TRBD2 (5 bases each). Germline CDR1 MNHEY, CDR2 SVGEGT. The CDR3 sequence is 14 residues long. V dropped 11 bases and J dropped 10 bases, with 24 bases sitting between them. The CDR3 nucleotides read TGTGCCTCCTCTATCGGGACGAACAATGGCGAGCAGTTCTTC. This sequence encodes CASSIGTNNGEQFF.

V usage is TRBV28 and J usage is TRBJ2-5; D may be TRBD1 (5 bases). V was clipped by 4 bases and J by 4 bases, with 13 bases between them. Germline CDR1 and CDR2: MDHEN and SYDVKM. CDR3 size: 14 residues. The CDR3 spells CASSSRGRAETQYF. DNA of the CDR3: TGTGCCAGCAGTTCTAGGGGTCGGGCAGAGACCCAGTACTTC.

This chain connects TRBV20-1 to TRBJ2-3; 9 positions agree with TRBD2. The CDR3 runs to 13 residues. CDR1 and CDR2 (germline): DFQATT, SNEGSKA (reference sequence). After removal of 7 bases from V and 5 bases from J, the junction contained 7 bases not matched to a gene. DNA of the CDR3: TGCAGTGGCGGGGGGGCAGCAGGAGATACGCAGTATTTT. It yields the protein CSGGGAAGDTQYF.